Shown below are 27 T cell receptor beta chains from a single sample sequenced in a study of cytomegalovirus exposure and HLA in healthy donors (dated by TCRdb to 2016 to 2017). The library was obtained by the immunoSEQ multiplex PCR assay. A mixture of 60 forward primers for TCR Vbeta segments and 13 reverse primers for TCR Jbeta segments was used in the multiplex PCR. The source is immuneACCESS, and TCRdb retained only in-frame sequences with V and J called. Part of the clones is not carried over; for the studies checked, unresolved V genes explain less than half of this, and the remainder is unexplained. Present in this sample are some 120,000 clones, 81% of which were seen just once. Under 4% of the sample is in the top ten clones. The specimen sequenced was PBMCs. These receptors were obtained from a woman aged 25 to 39 in good health and CMV-seronegative.

The CDR3 spells CASSAPSGSGETQYF. The CDR3, as DNA: TGCGCCAGCAGCGCCCCTTCCGGGAGCGGAGAGACCCAGTACTTC. The V gene is TRBV10-2, the J gene TRBJ2-5; the D gene is possibly TRBD2 (6 bases). The CDR3 sequence is 15 residues long. Germline lookup yields CDR1 WSHSY and CDR2 SAAADI. The ends were cut back, 6 bases at V and 4 bases at J, with 18 bases in the middle.

This chain connects TRBV6-1 to TRBJ2-6; 12 bases are a match to TRBD2. The CDR3 covers 20 residues. Germline CDR1 reads MNHNS; CDR2 reads SASEGT. V was clipped by 4 bases and J by 3 bases; unmatched bases: 13. The CDR3 region is CASSGRPSRLAGVGANVLTF. CDR3 nucleotides: TGTGCCAGCAGTGGTCGACCTTCAAGACTAGCGGGAGTTGGGGCCAACGTCCTGACTTTC.

This clone was found once. The chain combines TRBV28 with TRBJ2-7; 8 nucleotides line up with TRBD1. Germline-derived CDR1 and CDR2 are MDHEN and SYDVKM. The CDR3 sequence is 15 residues long. The J segment lost 2 bases and the V segment lost 5 bases, leaving 8 bases of the junction unmatched. CDR3 coding DNA: TGTGCCAGCAGTGAGGACAGGGAGTTCACCTACGAGCAGTACTTC. Protein: CASSEDREFTYEQYF.

V usage is TRBV6-4 and J usage is TRBJ2-3; TRBD2 aligns across 7 bases. CDR1 and CDR2 (germline): MRHNA, SNTAGT. The trim removed 4 bases at V and 3 bases at J, leaving 7 bases unmatched. This CDR3 has 15 amino acids. In DNA, the CDR3 is TGTGCCAGCAGTGGAGAGGCGGGAGTAACAGATACGCAGTATTTT. Protein: CASSGEAGVTDTQYF.

The chain links TRBV18 to TRBJ2-1; the D is unclear. Germline V gene sequence: CDR1 KGHSH, CDR2 LQKENI. CDR3 length equals 14 residues. The ends were cut back, 3 bases at V and 0 bases at J, with 6 bases in the middle. CDR3 bases: TGTGCCAGCTCACCGCAGGCCTCCTACAATGAGCAGTTCTTC. Protein: CASSPQASYNEQFF.

The count of this clone is one. The chain combines TRBV28 with TRBJ2-5; D is undetermined. V dropped 2 bases and J dropped 1 base, with 5 bases sitting between them. Germline loops: CDR1 MDHEN, CDR2 SYDVKM. The CDR3 has 13 amino acids. CDR3 protein: CASSLNSQETQYF. The CDR3 nucleotides read TGTGCCAGCAGTTTAAACAGCCAAGAGACCCAGTACTTC.

The chain uses TRBV29-1 and TRBJ2-7; D gene unclear. Germline assignment: CDR1 SQVTM and CDR2 ANQGSEA. This CDR3 spans 12 amino acids. Between the trimmed V and J ends, which lost 1 base and 6 bases, there was a span of 10 bases. CDR3 sequence: CSVEAPGREQYF. DNA for the CDR3: TGCAGCGTTGAAGCCCCGGGTCGCGAGCAGTACTTC.

This chain links TRBV7-8 with TRBJ2-3; D unresolved. The germline V gene has CDR1 SGHVS and CDR2 FQNEAQ. Trimming left V 5 bases short and J 2 bases short, with 14 bases between. CDR3 length: 15 residues. The CDR3 sequence: CASSIDQDFTDTQYF. The CDR3 DNA is TGTGCCAGCAGCATTGACCAAGACTTCACAGATACGCAGTATTTT.

DNA of the CDR3: TGTGCCAGCAGACAGATCTCTGGAAACACCATATATTTT. Protein product: CASRQISGNTIYF. The V and J genes are TRBV6-1 and TRBJ1-3; D is unclear. The V gene's germline CDR1 is MNHNS and CDR2 SASEGT. The CDR3 covers 13 residues. V was shortened by 6 bases and J by 0 bases, with 6 bases between the two germline ends.

Comment on this clone: A junction boundary mismatches the germline segment, possibly from a read error. The chain uses TRBV4-1 and TRBJ2-1, with TRBD1 matching 8 bases. The CDR3 has 16 residues. Germline lookup yields CDR1 MGHRA and CDR2 YSYEKL. The CDR3 sequence is CASSQFRDRSSNEQFF. The CDR3 nucleotides are TGCGCCAGCAGCCAATTCCGGGACAGGTCCTCCAATGAGCAGTTCTTC.

The chain joins TRBV9 to TRBJ2-3; 15 bases fit TRBD2. Trimming removed 2 bases from V and 2 bases from J; junction bases left unmatched: 3. Germline CDR1 reads SGDLS; CDR2 reads YYNGEE. The CDR3 totals 17 residues. The CDR3 region is CASSVGLAGGFTDTQYF. DNA for the CDR3: TGTGCCAGCAGCGTTGGACTAGCGGGAGGGTTCACAGATACGCAGTATTTT.

With regard to this clone: Other DNA sequences in the sample encode the same CDR3. The chain joins TRBV7-2 to TRBJ1-5, with D uncertain. The germline V gene has CDR1 SGHTA and CDR2 FQGNSA. Trimming stripped 3 bases from V and 4 bases from J, with 7 bases between. CDR3 size: 13 residues. DNA of the CDR3: TGTGCCAGCAGCTTGGGCGTTAATCAGCCCCAGCATTTT. It translates to CASSLGVNQPQHF.

This sequence joins TRBV7-9 and TRBJ1-1; TRBD1 matches at 9 bases. CDR3 length equals 14 residues. Germline V gene sequence: CDR1 SEHNR, CDR2 FQNEAQ (reference sequence). V lost 5 bases, J lost 3 bases, and 4 bases stayed unmatched. CDR3 nucleotide sequence: TGTGCCAGCAGCCCACGGACAGGGGACACTGAAGCTTTCTTT. Its translation: CASSPRTGDTEAFF.

The chain couples TRBV5-6 to TRBJ2-7; tentative D call: TRBD2 (5 bases). This CDR3 spans 16 amino acids. Germline V gene sequence: CDR1 SGHDT, CDR2 YYEEEE. The V end was cut by 1 base, the J end by 0 bases, with 14 bases between. For the CDR3, the DNA is TGTGCCAGCAGCTTGCTCGCGGGCATCGACTCCTACGAGCAGTACTTC. Its translation: CASSLLAGIDSYEQYF.

V gene TRBV28 combines with J gene TRBJ2-7, with TRBD2 as a possible D gene (6 bases). The CDR3 has 15 amino acids. V gave up 4 bases and J gave up 1 base, with 14 bases separating them. CDR1 and CDR2 (germline): MDHEN, SYDVKM. The CDR3 nucleotides are TGTGCCAGCAGTTCCTCCGGGACTGGGTCCTACGAGCAGTACTTC. Its translation is CASSSSGTGSYEQYF.

The chain employs TRBV13 and TRBJ2-3; TRBD2 aligns across 10 bases. CDR1 PRHDT and CDR2 FYEKMQ come from the germline V gene (reference sequence). Trimming took 3 bases from V and 7 from J; bases not matched to a gene: 7. The CDR3 covers 15 residues. The CDR3 protein is CASSFWTSGRYTQYF. In DNA form, the CDR3 reads TGTGCCAGCAGCTTTTGGACTAGCGGCCGTTATACGCAGTATTTT.

CDR3 residues: CASSGVGTGTGELFF. The CDR3 DNA sequence: TGTGCCAGCAGTGGGGTTGGGACAGGGACCGGGGAGCTGTTTTTT. J is TRBJ2-2 and V is TRBV2, with 9 bases fitting TRBD1. The CDR3 consists of 15 residues. Germline V CDR1 and CDR2: SNHLY, FYNNEI. V lost 4 bases to trimming and J lost 5 bases; unmatched junction nucleotides: 5.

The genes are TRBV2 and TRBJ2-5, with 7 bases that match TRBD2. J was trimmed by 5 bases and V by 8 bases; bases with no gene match: 11. CDR1 is SNHLY and CDR2 is FYNNEI in the germline V gene. CDR3 length: 14 residues. This CDR3 is CASPGRLATETQYF. CDR3 coding DNA: TGTGCCAGCCCTGGTCGACTAGCAACTGAGACCCAGTACTTC. Supplemented by reference TRBV2 and TRBJ2-5, the full variable domain reads EPEVTQTPSHQVTQMGQEVILRCVPISNHLYFYWYRQILGQKVEFLVSFYNNEISEKSEIFDDQFSVERPDGSNFTLKIRSTKLEDSAMYFCASPGRLATETQYFGPGTRLLVL.

This clone showed up just a few times. This chain joins TRBV29-1 and TRBJ2-1, with a possible D match to TRBD1 (5 bases). The CDR3 loop spans 14 amino acids. The V and J ends lost 1 base and 9 bases respectively, with 16 bases between them. The germline CDR1 and CDR2 sequences are SQVTM and ANQGSEA. The DNA of the CDR3 is TGCAGCGTTGAAGGGGTAGGGGTTGCGAGTGAGCAGTTCTTC. Translating gives CSVEGVGVASEQFF.

The J gene is TRBJ2-2, the V gene TRBV6-6; TRBD2 aligns across 10 bases. The trim removed 6 bases at V and 5 bases at J, leaving 6 bases unmatched. Per germline, CDR1 MNHNY and CDR2 SVGAGI (reference sequence). The CDR3 is 15 residues long. CDR3 sequence (DNA): TGTGCCAGCAGACACACTAGCGGGGCTACCGGGGAGCTGTTTTTT. This sequence encodes CASRHTSGATGELFF.

The chain employs TRBV6-5 and TRBJ1-3, with D possibly TRBD1 on 5 matching bases. The germline gives CDR1 MNHEY, CDR2 SVGAGI. V was pared by 0 bases and J by 3 bases, with 9 bases between. This CDR3 is built from 15 residues. The CDR3 coding sequence is TGTGCCAGCAGTTACTCGAGGACACTTGGAAACACCATATATTTT. It encodes CASSYSRTLGNTIYF.

V usage is TRBV5-1 and J usage is TRBJ2-5, with TRBD2 matching 9 bases. This CDR3 has 15 amino acids. Unmatched junction bases numbered 5, after V lost 4 bases and J lost 1 base. CDR1 and CDR2 from the germline V gene are SGHRS and YFSETQ. In DNA, the CDR3 is TGCGCCAGCAGCGCTAGGACTAGCGTCCAAGAGACCCAGTACTTC. This codes for CASSARTSVQETQYF.

The gene calls are TRBV7-9 and TRBJ2-2; D is undetermined. Per the germline V gene, CDR1 is SEHNR and CDR2 is FQNEAQ (reference sequence). Trimming left V 9 bases short and J 6 bases short, with 23 bases between. The CDR3 is made up of 16 amino acids. The CDR3 DNA reads as TGTGCCAGTCTTTTCGATTTAGCTCCGTTGGCCGGGGAGCTGTTTTTT. This translates into CASLFDLAPLAGELFF.

The chain is built from TRBV7-8 and TRBJ2-5, with TRBD1 matching 9 bases. This CDR3 comprises 16 residues. The V gene's germline CDR1 is SGHVS and CDR2 FQNEAQ. After removal of 1 base from V and 3 bases from J, the junction contained 6 bases not matched to a gene. CDR3 in DNA: TGTGCCAGCAGCTTAGTTTGGACAGGGGAAAAAGAGACCCAGTACTTC. It yields the protein CASSLVWTGEKETQYF.

The chain joins TRBV18 to TRBJ1-2, with 8 bases fitting TRBD1. This CDR3 has 16 amino acids. V was clipped by 2 bases and J by 4 bases; unmatched bases: 9. Per the germline V gene, CDR1 is KGHSH and CDR2 is LQKENI. The CDR3 loop is CASSPYQGASGYGYTF. The DNA of the CDR3 is TGTGCCAGCTCACCATACCAGGGGGCATCGGGCTATGGCTACACCTTC.

The chain combines TRBV7-2 with TRBJ1-5, with a tentative D call TRBD1 (5 bases). Germline V gene lookup returns CDR1 SGHTA and CDR2 FQGNSA. The CDR3 sequence is 15 residues long. Trimming took off 0 bases at V and 0 bases at J, with 6 bases between the two ends. The CDR3 is CASSLATVSNQPQHF. CDR3 nucleotides: TGTGCCAGCAGCTTAGCGACAGTTAGCAATCAGCCCCAGCATTTT. Drawing the rest from reference TRBV7-2 and TRBJ1-5, the complete variable domain is GAGVSQSPSNKVTEKGKDVELRCDPISGHTALYWYRQSLGQGLEFLIYFQGNSAPDKSGLPSDRFSAERTGGSVSTLTIQRTQQEDSAVYLCASSLATVSNQPQHFGDGTRLSIL.

The rearrangement links TRBV6-5 to TRBJ2-1; D is possibly TRBD2 (6 bases). The CDR3 is 16 residues long. From germline, CDR1 is MNHEY and CDR2 SVGAGI. Trimming shortened V by 0 bases and J by 6 bases, and 15 bases separated the two germline ends. CDR3 nucleotides: TGTGCCAGCAGTTACTCAGAGCCGGGAGCGGGCAATGAGCAGTTCTTC. The encoded protein is CASSYSEPGAGNEQFF.